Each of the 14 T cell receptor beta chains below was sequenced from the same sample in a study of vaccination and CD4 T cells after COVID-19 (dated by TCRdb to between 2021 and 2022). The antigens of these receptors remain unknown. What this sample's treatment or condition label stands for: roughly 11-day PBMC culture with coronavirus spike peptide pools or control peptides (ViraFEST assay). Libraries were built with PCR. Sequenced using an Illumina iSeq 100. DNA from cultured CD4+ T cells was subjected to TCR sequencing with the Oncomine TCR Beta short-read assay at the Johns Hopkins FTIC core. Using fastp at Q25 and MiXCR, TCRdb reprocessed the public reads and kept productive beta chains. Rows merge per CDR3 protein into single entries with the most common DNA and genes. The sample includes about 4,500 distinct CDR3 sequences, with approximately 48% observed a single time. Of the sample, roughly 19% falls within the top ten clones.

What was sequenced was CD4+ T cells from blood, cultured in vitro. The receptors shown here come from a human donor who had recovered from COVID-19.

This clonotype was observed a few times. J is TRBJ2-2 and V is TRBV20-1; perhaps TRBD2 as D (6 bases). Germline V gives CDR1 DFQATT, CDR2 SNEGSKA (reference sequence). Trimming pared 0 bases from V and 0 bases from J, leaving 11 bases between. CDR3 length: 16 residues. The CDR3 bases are TGCAGTGCTAGAGATCAGCGGGCCGCGAACACCGGGGAGCTGTTTTTT. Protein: CSARDQRAANTGELFF.

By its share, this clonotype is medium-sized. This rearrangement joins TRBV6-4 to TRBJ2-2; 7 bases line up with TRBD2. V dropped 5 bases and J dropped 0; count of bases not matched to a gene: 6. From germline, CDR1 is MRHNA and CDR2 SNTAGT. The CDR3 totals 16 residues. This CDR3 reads CASSSSGPPNTGELFF. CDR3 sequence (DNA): TGTGCCAGCAGTTCTAGCGGCCCTCCGAACACCGGGGAGCTGTTTTTT.

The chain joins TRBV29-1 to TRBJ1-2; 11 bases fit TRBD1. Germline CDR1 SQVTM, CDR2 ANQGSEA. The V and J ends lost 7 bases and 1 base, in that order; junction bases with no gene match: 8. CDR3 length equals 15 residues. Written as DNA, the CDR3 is TGCAGCGCCTCCACCGGGACAGGGGGTAACTATGGCTACACCTTC. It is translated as CSASTGTGGNYGYTF. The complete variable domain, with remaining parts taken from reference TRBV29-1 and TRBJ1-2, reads SAVISQKPSRDICQRGTSLTIQCQVDSQVTMMFWYRQQPGQSLTLIATANQGSEATYESGFVIDKFPISRPNLTFSTLTVSNMSPEDSSIYLCSASTGTGGNYGYTFGSGTRLTVV.

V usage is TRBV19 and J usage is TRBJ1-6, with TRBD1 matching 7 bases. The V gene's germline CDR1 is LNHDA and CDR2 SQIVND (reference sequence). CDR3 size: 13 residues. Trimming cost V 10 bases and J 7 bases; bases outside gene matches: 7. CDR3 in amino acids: CAIARGNNSPLHF. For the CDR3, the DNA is TGTGCCATCGCCAGGGGGAACAATTCACCCCTCCACTTT.

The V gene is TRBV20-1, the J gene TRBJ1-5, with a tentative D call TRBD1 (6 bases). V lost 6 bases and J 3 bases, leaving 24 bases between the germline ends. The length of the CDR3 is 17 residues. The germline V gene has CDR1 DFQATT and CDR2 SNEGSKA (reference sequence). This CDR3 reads CSATRGGSVGFNQPQHF. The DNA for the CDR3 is TGCAGTGCCACAAGAGGGGGATCCGTAGGGTTCAATCAGCCCCAGCATTTT.

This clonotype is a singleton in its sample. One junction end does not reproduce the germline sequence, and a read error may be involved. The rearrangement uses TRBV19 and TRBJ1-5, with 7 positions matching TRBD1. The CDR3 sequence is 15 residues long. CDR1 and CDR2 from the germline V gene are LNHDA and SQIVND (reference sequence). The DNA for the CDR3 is TGTGCCAGTAGCAACAGGGGAACGAGCAATCAGTCCCAGCATTTT. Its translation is CASSNRGTSNQSQHF. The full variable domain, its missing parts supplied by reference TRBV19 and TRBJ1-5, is DGGITQSPKYLFRKEGQNVTLSCEQNLNHDAMYWYRQDPGQGLRLIYYSQIVNDFQKGDIAEGYSVSREKKESFPLTVTSAQKNPTAFYLCASSNRGTSNQSQHFGDGTRLSIL.

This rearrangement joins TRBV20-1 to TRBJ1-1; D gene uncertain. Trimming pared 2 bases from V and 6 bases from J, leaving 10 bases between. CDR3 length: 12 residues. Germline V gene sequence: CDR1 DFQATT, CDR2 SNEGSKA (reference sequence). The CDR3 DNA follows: TGCAGTGCTAGATATGGGGTAGCTGAAGCTTTCTTT. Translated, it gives CSARYGVAEAFF.

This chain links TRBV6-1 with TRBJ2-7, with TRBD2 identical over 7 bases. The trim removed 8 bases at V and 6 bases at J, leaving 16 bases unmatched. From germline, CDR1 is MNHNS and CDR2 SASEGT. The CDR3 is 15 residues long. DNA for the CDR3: TGTGCCAGCCACCAGTTTGCTGGGGGAGGGATCGAGCAGTACTTC. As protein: CASHQFAGGGIEQYF.

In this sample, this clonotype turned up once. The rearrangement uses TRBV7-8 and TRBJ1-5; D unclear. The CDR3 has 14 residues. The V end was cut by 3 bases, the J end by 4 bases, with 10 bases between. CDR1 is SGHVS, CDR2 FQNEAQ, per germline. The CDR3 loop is CASSLGPLNQPQHF. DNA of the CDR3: TGTGCCAGCAGCTTGGGTCCGCTAAATCAGCCCCAGCATTTT.

CDR3 nucleotides: TGTGCCAGTAGTATCGGGATTTCTGGGGCCAACGTCCTGACTTTC. Its translation is CASSIGISGANVLTF. The genes are TRBV19 and TRBJ2-6; tentative D call: TRBD2 (5 bases). Germline V gives CDR1 LNHDA, CDR2 SQIVND (reference sequence). With 3 bases removed from V and 1 base from J, the gap between germline ends came to 7 bases. CDR3 length: 15 residues.

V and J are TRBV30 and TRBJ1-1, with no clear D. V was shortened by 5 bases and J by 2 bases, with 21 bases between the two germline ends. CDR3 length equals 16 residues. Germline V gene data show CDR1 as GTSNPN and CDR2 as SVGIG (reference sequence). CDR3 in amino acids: CAWGVLTPAGNTEAFF. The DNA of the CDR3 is TGTGCCTGGGGAGTCCTTACCCCAGCGGGAAACACTGAAGCTTTCTTT. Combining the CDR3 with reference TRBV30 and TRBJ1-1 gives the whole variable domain SQTIHQWPATLVQPVGSPLSLECTVEGTSNPNLYWYRQAAGRGLQLLFYSVGIGQISSEVPQNLSASRPQDRQFILSSKKLLLSDSGFYLCAWGVLTPAGNTEAFFGQGTRLTVV.

The CDR3 region has the DNA TGTGCCAGCATTAAGGAAAGGGAGTTTGGCTACACCTTC. Protein sequence: CASIKEREFGYTF. This chain connects TRBV2 to TRBJ1-2; D remains unclear. The germline V gene encodes CDR1 SNHLY and CDR2 FYNNEI. V was clipped by 7 bases and J by 7 bases, with 16 bases between them. The CDR3 is 13 amino acids.

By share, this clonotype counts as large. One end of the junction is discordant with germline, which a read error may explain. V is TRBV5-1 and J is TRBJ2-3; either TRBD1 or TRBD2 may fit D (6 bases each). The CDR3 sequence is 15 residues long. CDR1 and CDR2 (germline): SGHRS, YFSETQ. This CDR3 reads CASNLGGERRDTQYF. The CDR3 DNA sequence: TGCGCCAGCAACTTGGGGGGCGAACGGCGGGATACGCAGTATTTT. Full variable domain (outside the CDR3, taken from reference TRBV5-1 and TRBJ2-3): KAGVTQTPRYLIKTRGQQVTLSCSPISGHRSVSWYQQTPGQGLQFLFEYFSETQRNKGNFPGRFSGRQFSNSRSEMNVSTLELGDSALYLCASNLGGERRDTQYFGPGTRLTVL.

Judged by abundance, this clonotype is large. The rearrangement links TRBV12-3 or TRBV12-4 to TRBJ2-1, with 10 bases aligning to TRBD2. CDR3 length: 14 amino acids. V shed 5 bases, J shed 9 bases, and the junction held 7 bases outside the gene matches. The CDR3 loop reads CASSPSGRLGEQFF. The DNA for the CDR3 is TGTGCCAGCAGTCCTAGCGGGAGACTCGGTGAGCAGTTCTTC.